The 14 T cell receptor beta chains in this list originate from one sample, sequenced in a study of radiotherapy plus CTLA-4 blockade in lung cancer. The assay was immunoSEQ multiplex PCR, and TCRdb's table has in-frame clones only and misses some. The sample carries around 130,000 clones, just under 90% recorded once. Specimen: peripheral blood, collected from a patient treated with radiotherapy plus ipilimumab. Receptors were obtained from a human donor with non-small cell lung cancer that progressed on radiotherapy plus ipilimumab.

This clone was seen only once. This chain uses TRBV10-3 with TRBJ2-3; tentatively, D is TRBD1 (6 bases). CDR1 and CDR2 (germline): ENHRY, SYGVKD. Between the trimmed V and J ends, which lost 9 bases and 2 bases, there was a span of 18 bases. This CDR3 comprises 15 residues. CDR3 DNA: TGTGCCATTGGGGGCAGGTCCTTCTCCACAGATACGCAGTATTTT. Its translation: CAIGGRSFSTDTQYF.

The CDR3 protein is CASSPPGRPNQPQHF. In nucleotides, the CDR3 is TGTGCCAGTAGTCCACCGGGTCGACCCAATCAGCCCCAGCATTTT. The chain employs TRBV19 and TRBJ1-5; D gene uncertain. V dropped 5 bases and J dropped 3 bases, with 14 bases sitting between them. This CDR3 comprises 15 residues. In germline, CDR1 is LNHDA, CDR2 SQIVND (reference sequence). The full variable domain, in which reference TRBV19 and TRBJ1-5 provide the parts outside the CDR3, is DGGITQSPKYLFRKEGQNVTLSCEQNLNHDAMYWYRQDPGQGLRLIYYSQIVNDFQKGDIAEGYSVSREKKESFPLTVTSAQKNPTAFYLCASSPPGRPNQPQHFGDGTRLSIL.

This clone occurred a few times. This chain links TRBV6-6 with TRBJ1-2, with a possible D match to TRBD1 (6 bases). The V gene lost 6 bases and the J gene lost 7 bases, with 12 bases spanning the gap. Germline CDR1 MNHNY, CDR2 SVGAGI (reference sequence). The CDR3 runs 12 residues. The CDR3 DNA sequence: TGTGCCAGCAGATTCCCAGGGGCTGGCTACACCTTC. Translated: CASRFPGAGYTF.

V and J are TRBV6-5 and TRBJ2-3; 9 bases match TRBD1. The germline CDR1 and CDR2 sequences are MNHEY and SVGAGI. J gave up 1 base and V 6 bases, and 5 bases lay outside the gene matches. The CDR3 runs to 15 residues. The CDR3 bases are TGTGCCAGCAGGCTCACAGGGGGCGGCACAGATACGCAGTATTTT. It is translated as CASRLTGGGTDTQYF.

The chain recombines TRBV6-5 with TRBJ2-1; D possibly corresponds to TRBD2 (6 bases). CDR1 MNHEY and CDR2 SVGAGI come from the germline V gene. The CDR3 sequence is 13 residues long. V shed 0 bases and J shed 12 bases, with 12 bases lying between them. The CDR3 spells CASSYSRGNGQFF. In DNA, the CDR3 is TGTGCCAGCAGTTACTCGCGGGGAAACGGGCAGTTCTTC.

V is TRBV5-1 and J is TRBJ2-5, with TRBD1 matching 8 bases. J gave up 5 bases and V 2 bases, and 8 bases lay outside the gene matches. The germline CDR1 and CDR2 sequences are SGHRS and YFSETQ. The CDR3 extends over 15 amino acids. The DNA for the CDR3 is TGCGCCAGCAGCTTCAATGGACAGGGTTTCGAGACCCAGTACTTC. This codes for CASSFNGQGFETQYF.

CDR3 amino acids: CASSLVGSQGAAQFF. Written as DNA, the CDR3 is TGTGCCAGCAGCTTGGTTGGCTCCCAGGGGGCGGCGCAGTTCTTC. This rearrangement joins TRBV5-4 to TRBJ2-1; 8 bases map to TRBD1. After removal of 0 bases from V and 12 bases from J, the junction contained 11 bases not matched to a gene. Germline CDR1 SGHNT, CDR2 YYREEE (reference sequence). CDR3 length equals 15 residues.

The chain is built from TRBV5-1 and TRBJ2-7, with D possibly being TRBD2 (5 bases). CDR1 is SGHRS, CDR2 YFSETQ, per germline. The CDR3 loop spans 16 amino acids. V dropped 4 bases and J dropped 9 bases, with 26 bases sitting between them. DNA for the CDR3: TGCGCCAGCAGCAGCGCGGGCCCTACCACTCCACGCGGGCAGTACTTC. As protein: CASSSAGPTTPRGQYF.

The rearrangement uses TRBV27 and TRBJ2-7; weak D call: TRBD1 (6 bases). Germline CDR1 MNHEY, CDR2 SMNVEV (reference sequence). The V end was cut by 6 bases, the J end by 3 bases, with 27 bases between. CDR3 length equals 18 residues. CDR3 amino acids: CASSLRITMGTQHYEQYF. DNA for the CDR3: TGTGCCAGCAGCCTTCGGATAACCATGGGGACACAACACTACGAGCAGTACTTC.

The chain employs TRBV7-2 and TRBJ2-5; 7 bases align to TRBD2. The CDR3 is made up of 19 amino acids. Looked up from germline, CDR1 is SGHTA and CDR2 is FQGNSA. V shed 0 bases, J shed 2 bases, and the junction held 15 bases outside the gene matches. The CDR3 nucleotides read TGTGCCAGCAGCTTAGCTCCCCCCCGGGTCGGGGGAGGGCAAGAGACCCAGTACTTC. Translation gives CASSLAPPRVGGGQETQYF.

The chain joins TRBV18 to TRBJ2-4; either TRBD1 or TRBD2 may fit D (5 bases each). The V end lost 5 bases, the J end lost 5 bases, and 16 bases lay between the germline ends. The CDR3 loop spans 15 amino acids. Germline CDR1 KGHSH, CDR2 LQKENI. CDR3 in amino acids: CASSMGRDLQNIQYF. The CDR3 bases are TGTGCCAGCTCAATGGGACGCGACCTCCAAAACATTCAGTACTTC.

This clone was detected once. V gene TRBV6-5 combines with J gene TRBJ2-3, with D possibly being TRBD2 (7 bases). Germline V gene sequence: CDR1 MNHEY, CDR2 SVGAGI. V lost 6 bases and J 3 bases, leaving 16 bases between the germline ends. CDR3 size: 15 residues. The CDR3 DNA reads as TGTGCCAGCAGACGCGGACTAGGGGGGACAGATACGCAGTATTTT. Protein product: CASRRGLGGTDTQYF.

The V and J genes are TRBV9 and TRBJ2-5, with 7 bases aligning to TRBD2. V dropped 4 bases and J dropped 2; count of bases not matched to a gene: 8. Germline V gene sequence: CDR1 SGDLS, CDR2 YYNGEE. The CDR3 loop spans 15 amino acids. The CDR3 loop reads CASSLPRGGQETQYF. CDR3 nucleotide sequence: TGTGCCAGCAGCTTACCTCGCGGGGGTCAAGAGACCCAGTACTTC.

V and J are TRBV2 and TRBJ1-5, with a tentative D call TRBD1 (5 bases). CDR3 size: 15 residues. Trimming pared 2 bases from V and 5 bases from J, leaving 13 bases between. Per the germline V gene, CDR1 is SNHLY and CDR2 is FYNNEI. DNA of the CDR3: TGTGCCAGCAGTGAAAGGCTACCGGGACATCAGCCCCAGCATTTT. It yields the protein CASSERLPGHQPQHF.